The entry below gives a single T cell receptor (beta chain) sequence along with its context. What it binds is not known. Overlapping HIV-1 Gag 15-mer peptides at 0.85 to 1 ug per peptide per mL were used. CD40L/CD69 double-negative CD45RO-high memory CD4+ T cells were collected. The libraries were made with immunoSEQ version 4 in survey mode. Using immunoSEQ multiplex PCR, the repertoire was profiled, and TCRdb retains in-frame clones only, with some absent. This sample yields 38,000 or so clones, of which 70% to 90% are seen a single time; 5% to 6.5% belongs to the top ten. The data derive from a study of persistence of HIV-infected CD4 T cells. From germline, CDR1 is MGHRA and CDR2 YSYEKL. This CDR3 has 16 amino acids. V lost 1 base and J lost 0, with 7 bases in between.

The sequenced sample was cultured CD4+ T cells from PBMCs, obtained from a patient who received antiretroviral therapy. The rearrangement joins TRBV4-1 to TRBJ2-6; no reliable D call. The sequence was obtained from an adult with HIV. The donor label of this sample is uncertain. The CDR3 nucleotides are TGCGCCAGCAGCCAAGCAAGGTCCTCTGGGGCCAACGTCCTGACTTTC. Amino acid sequence: CASSQARSSGANVLTF.